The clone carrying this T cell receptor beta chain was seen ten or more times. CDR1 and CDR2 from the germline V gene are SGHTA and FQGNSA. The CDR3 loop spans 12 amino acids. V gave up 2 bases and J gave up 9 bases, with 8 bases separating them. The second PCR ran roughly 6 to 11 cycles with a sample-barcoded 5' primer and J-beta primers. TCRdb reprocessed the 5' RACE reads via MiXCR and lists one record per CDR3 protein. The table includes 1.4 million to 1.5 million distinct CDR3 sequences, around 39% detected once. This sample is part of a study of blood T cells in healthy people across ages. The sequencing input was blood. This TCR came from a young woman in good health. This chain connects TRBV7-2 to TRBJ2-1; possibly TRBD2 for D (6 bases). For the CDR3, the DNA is TGTGCCAGCAGCTTAAGTAGCGGTGAGCAGTTCTTC. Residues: CASSLSSGEQFF.